This T cell receptor beta chain was obtained from a study of blood T cell repertoires in COVID-19 (dated by TCRdb to 2020 to 2022). For context, the study as a whole: Samples covering the acute and convalescent phases of COVID-19 were provided by collaborators in the United States, Italy and Spain. Samples came from the ongoing ImmuneRACE study (first 160 participants) plus 1,254 subjects from 6 global collaborators. Where HLA class I and class II types were available, the types were taken from metadata supplied by the sample provider, not from assay-based typing. The prospective study material was composed of cDNA or gDNA derived from T cells, B-cell-depleted T cells, or PBMCs. Deeply sampled blood TCRbeta repertoires from subjects exposed to, actively infected with, or recovered from COVID-19 were included in the dataset. The repertoires were released in a freely available public database intended as a resource for research on the immune response to SARS-CoV-2. Nearly every sample came with metadata listing a de-identified subject ID, COVID-19 status, age in years and sex.

TCRbeta CDR3 regions were amplified from genomic DNA using the immunoSEQ Assay, a bias-controlled multiplex PCR. Concerning the study's data processing: Within the assay, amplification of reference gene primers was used to estimate how many nucleated cells each sample contained. To quantify the absolute abundance of each unique TCRbeta CDR3 rearrangement, sequence reads were collapsed and filtered. For each sample, productive Simpson clonality was calculated as the square root of Simpson's diversity index over productive rearrangements. Imported from immuneACCESS, the table was reduced by TCRdb to in-frame sequences with V and J called. These copies leave out some clones; in studies compared against another copy, an unresolved V gene accounts for under half, and the cause of the remainder is not known. That table is the source of V, J and clone size, and D and trimming were worked out from the DNA. This sample holds about 130,000 clones; roughly nine tenths were observed only once. About 4% of the sample comes from the top ten.

Concerning this clone itself: What antigen it recognizes has not been identified. No qualities accompany the bases; no much larger clone lies one base away.

Results the study describes overall, beyond this receptor: The amount of clinical and demographic metadata varied by source and participant and was provided uncurated.

Whole blood was collected in K2EDTA tubes by collaborating institutions according to the institutions' own protocols. Collaborator samples were shipped for TCRbeta analysis as frozen whole blood, isolated PBMCs, or DNA extracted from either sample type. This TCR came from a man in his fifties with active COVID-19. Sequenced: peripheral blood.

The CDR3 reads as follows: CASSPRGLGDIQYF. The bases read TGTGCCAGCAGCCCCAGGGGGCTTGGTGACATTCAGTACTTC. The V and J genes are TRBV14 and TRBJ2-4, with 8 bases in between that match TRBD1. The CDR3, from cysteine to phenylalanine, totals 14 residues. Only the CDR3 region is kept as DNA, spanning 42 bases read in frame from base 1. From V the trimming removes 4 bases and from J it removes 8 bases, while the gene matches leave 7 bases of the junction unaccounted for. From a lookup of the germline V gene, CDR1 and CDR2 are SGHDN and FVKESK.